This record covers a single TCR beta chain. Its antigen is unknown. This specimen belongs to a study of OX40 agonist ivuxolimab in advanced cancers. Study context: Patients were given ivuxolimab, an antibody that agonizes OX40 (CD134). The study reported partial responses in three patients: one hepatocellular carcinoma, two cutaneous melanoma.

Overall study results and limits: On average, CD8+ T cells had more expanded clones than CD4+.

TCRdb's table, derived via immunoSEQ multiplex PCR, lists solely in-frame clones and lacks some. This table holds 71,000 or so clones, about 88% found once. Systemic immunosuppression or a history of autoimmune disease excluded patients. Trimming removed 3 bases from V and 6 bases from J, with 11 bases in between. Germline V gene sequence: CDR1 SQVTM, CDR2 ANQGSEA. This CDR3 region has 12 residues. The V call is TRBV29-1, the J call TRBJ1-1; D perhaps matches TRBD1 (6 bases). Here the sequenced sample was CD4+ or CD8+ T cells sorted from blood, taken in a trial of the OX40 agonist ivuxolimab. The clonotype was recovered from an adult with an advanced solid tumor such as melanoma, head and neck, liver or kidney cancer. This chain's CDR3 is CSVDQGKSEAFF. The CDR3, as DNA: TGCAGCGTTGATCAGGGGAAGTCTGAAGCTTTCTTT.